Shown below are 27 T cell receptor beta chains from a single sample sequenced in a study of Tregs in tolerant kidney transplant recipients. Assay used: immunoSEQ multiplex PCR; TCRdb lists only in-frame clones, some missing. Seen in this sample are around 13,000 clones; the ten most common clones hold 27%. Mixed chimerism was transient after nonmyeloablative marrow transplants from related graft donors. Sequenced material: CD8+ T cells from blood (PBMCs), taken 6 months after the transplant. The receptors shown here come from a human patient who received a combined kidney and bone marrow transplant. Part of the T cell pool may stem from the graft donor.

The sequenced CDR3 bases are TGCAGTGCTAGAGTGGCCAGGGGCGCAAATTCACCC. It codes for CSARVARGANSP. The CDR3 reads in full as CSARVARGANSPLHF. This chain connects TRBV20-1 to TRBJ1-6, with a possible D match to TRBD1 (6 bases). Read sequence stops 3 residues before the CDR3 end, and the germline J gene provides the missing end. V lost 1 base to trimming and J lost 7 bases, with 14 bases between them. Germline V gene lookup returns CDR1 DFQATT and CDR2 SNEGSKA (reference sequence). The CDR3 totals 15 residues.

In the case of this clone: Read coverage stops 3 residues before the CDR3 terminus; the germline J gene supplies the remainder. The chain links TRBV11-3 to TRBJ2-2; 7 nucleotides line up with TRBD2. This CDR3 spans 15 amino acids. With V trimmed by 5 bases and J by 3 bases, 6 bases remained unmatched. Germline values: CDR1 SGHNT, CDR2 YENEEA. The DNA read from the CDR3 is TGTGCCAGCAGCCAACTCGCGGGGGACACCGGGGAG. Its translation is CASSQLAGDTGE. The whole CDR3 region reads CASSQLAGDTGELFF.

Worth noting for this clone: The read halts 3 residues ahead of the CDR3 end, with the missing end drawn from the germline J gene. The rearrangement uses TRBV7-6 and TRBJ2-3; 9 bases are a match to TRBD1. The V gene's germline CDR1 is SGHVS and CDR2 FNYEAQ. The CDR3 sequence is 15 residues long. This CDR3 is CASSAWTGDYETQYF. The CDR3 bases that were read are TGTGCCAGCAGCGCCTGGACAGGGGATTATGAGACG.

Turning to this clone: The read ends 3 residues shy of where the CDR3 ends; the end is completed using the germline J gene. This chain uses TRBV29-1 with TRBJ2-3; no definite D call. CDR3 length: 12 amino acids. The V gene's germline CDR1 is SQVTM and CDR2 ANQGSEA. The covered CDR3 bases are TGCAGCACCCGCCCCCCGTCAGGCACG. Its protein product is CSTRPPSGT. The entire CDR3 protein reads CSTRPPSGTQYF.

Concerning this clone: The sequence runs out 3 residues before the end of the CDR3; the remainder is reconstructed from the germline J gene. The chain recombines TRBV29-1 with TRBJ2-7; D possibly corresponds to TRBD1 (6 bases). The ends were cut back, 3 bases at V and 2 bases at J, with 17 bases in the middle. CDR1 and CDR2 (germline): SQVTM, ANQGSEA. The CDR3 is 15 residues long. CDR3 bases read: TGCAGCGTTGAGGCCCCAGACAGGCGTACCTACGAG. Translated: CSVEAPDRRTYE. The full CDR3 sequence reads CSVEAPDRRTYEQYF.

With regard to this clone: The CDR3 extends 3 residues past the end of the read, so its final part is completed from the germline J gene. The chain combines TRBV19 with TRBJ2-1; TRBD1 is a possible D gene (6 bases). Looked up from germline, CDR1 is LNHDA and CDR2 is SQIVND (reference sequence). There are 15 residues in the CDR3. Trimming left V 4 bases short and J 1 base short, with 11 bases between. The covered CDR3 bases are TGTGCCAGTAGTACTACAGGGACATCCTACAATGAG. Protein product: CASSTTGTSYNE. The full CDR3 reads CASSTTGTSYNEQFF.

A remark on this clone: The read ends 3 residues early relative to the CDR3; the germline J gene fills the gap. V is TRBV5-1 and J is TRBJ2-4, with 8 bases matching TRBD1. Germline CDR1 and CDR2: SGHRS and YFSETQ. The CDR3 has 15 residues. The part of the CDR3 DNA that was read is TGCGCCAGCAGCAGGGGTAGCGGACAGGGCATAAGT. This codes for CASSRGSGQGIS. The full CDR3 is CASSRGSGQGISQYF. The full variable domain, its missing parts supplied by reference TRBV5-1 and TRBJ2-4, is KAGVTQTPRYLIKTRGQQVTLSCSPISGHRSVSWYQQTPGQGLQFLFEYFSETQRNKGNFPGRFSGRQFSNSRSEMNVSTLELGDSALYLCASSRGSGQGISQYFGAGTRLSVL.

A note on this clone: The CDR3 is cut off 3 residues early in the read; its end comes from the germline J gene. This chain connects TRBV7-7 to TRBJ2-1; TRBD2 agrees at 7 bases. The CDR3 sequence is 16 residues long. Trimming removed 1 base from V and 3 bases from J; junction bases left unmatched: 6. The germline CDR1 and CDR2 sequences are SSHAT and FNYEAQ (reference sequence). The part of the CDR3 DNA that was read is TGTGCCAGCAGCTTAGGTCGCGGGGGACGCTACAATGAG. Translated, it gives CASSLGRGGRYNE. The whole CDR3 protein is CASSLGRGGRYNEQFF. The full variable domain, its missing parts supplied by reference TRBV7-7 and TRBJ2-1, is GAGVSQSPRYKVTKRGQDVTLRCDPISSHATLYWYQQALGQGPEFLTYFNYEAQPDKSGLPSDRFSAERPEGSISTLTIQRTEQRDSAMYRCASSLGRGGRYNEQFFGPGTRLTVL.

Note on this clone: The observed sequence ends 3 residues before the CDR3 terminus, with the missing tail filled in from the germline J gene. V usage is TRBV7-6 and J usage is TRBJ1-4, with D perhaps matching TRBD1 (5 bases). Germline lookup yields CDR1 SGHVS and CDR2 FNYEAQ. The CDR3 spans 17 residues. CDR3 DNA, as far as it was read: TGTGCCAGCAGCTTCGGACCGACCCCGGCTGGGGCCAACGTA. This sequence encodes CASSFGPTPAGANV. The CDR3 reads in full as CASSFGPTPAGANVLFF.

To note about this clone: The missing CDR3 end, 3 residues past where the read stops, is filled in from the germline J gene. This chain links TRBV9 with TRBJ1-5; D not certain. The germline V gene encodes CDR1 SGDLS and CDR2 YYNGEE. The CDR3 contains 12 residues. CDR3 residues: CASSVVDSPQHF. The sequenced CDR3 bases are TGTGCCAGCAGCGTAGTCGATAGCCCC.

In regard to this clone: The read comes to an end 3 residues before the CDR3 does, leaving the germline J gene to fill in the end. The chain carries TRBV20-1 and TRBJ2-7; TRBD2 aligns across 7 bases. This CDR3 comprises 15 residues. The germline V gene encodes CDR1 DFQATT and CDR2 SNEGSKA (reference sequence). V lost 4 bases to trimming and J lost 2 bases; unmatched junction nucleotides: 11. The CDR3 DNA, read in part, is TGCAGTGCTATGTTTTCCGGGGGGACCCCCTACGAG. This codes for CSAMFSGGTPYE. The whole CDR3 sequence is CSAMFSGGTPYEQYF.

Worth noting for this clone: The read stops 3 residues short of the end of the CDR3; the missing end is completed from the germline J gene. This chain uses TRBV28 with TRBJ2-2, with TRBD1 identical over 8 bases. V lost 2 bases, J lost 2 bases, and 4 bases stayed unmatched. The CDR3 is made up of 16 amino acids. Germline CDR1 is MDHEN and CDR2 is SYDVKM. The sequenced CDR3 bases are TGTGCCAGCAGTTTACCAGGACAGGGTAACACCGGGGAG. It is translated as CASSLPGQGNTGE. The complete CDR3 sequence is CASSLPGQGNTGELFF.

Remarks on this clone: Sequencing ends 3 residues short of the CDR3 end; the germline J gene provides the rest. V gene TRBV29-1 combines with J gene TRBJ2-7, with D possibly being TRBD2 (8 bases). V was cut by 4 bases and J by 2 bases, with 15 bases left in between. Germline CDR1 and CDR2: SQVTM and ANQGSEA. The CDR3 has 14 residues. The CDR3 bases that were read are TGCAGCGTTGTAAGGGGGCGGGGGGCCTACGAG. Its translation: CSVVRGRGAYE. The complete CDR3 sequence is CSVVRGRGAYEQYF.

Turning to this clone: The read gets to within 3 residues of the CDR3 end, and the germline J gene fills in the rest. The J gene is TRBJ2-5, the V gene TRBV20-1; 10 bases align to TRBD2. The CDR3 is 16 residues long. Germline CDR1 is DFQATT and CDR2 is SNEGSKA (reference sequence). V was clipped by 3 bases and J by 4 bases; unmatched bases: 11. The CDR3 region is CSASPETSGRGETQYF. The sequenced part of the CDR3 DNA is TGCAGTGCTAGCCCCGAGACTAGCGGGCGGGGAGAGACC.

A note on this clone: Read data end 3 residues before the CDR3 end; the end is taken from the germline J gene. This chain links TRBV11-1 with TRBJ2-7, with TRBD1 matching 9 bases. With 3 bases clipped from V and 1 base from J, the junction kept 4 bases outside the gene matches. The germline V gene encodes CDR1 SGHAT and CDR2 FQDESV (reference sequence). The CDR3 consists of 15 residues. CDR3 bases read: TGTGCCAGCAGCTTGACAGGGGGGGGGTCCTACGAG. Encoded protein: CASSLTGGGSYE. From start to end, the CDR3 is CASSLTGGGSYEQYF.

Worth noting for this clone: From the germline J gene comes the end of the CDR3, since the read stops 3 residues before it. The chain links TRBV11-2 to TRBJ2-7; D remains ambiguous. V gave up 1 base and J gave up 1 base, with 5 bases separating them. CDR3 length equals 13 residues. The germline V gene encodes CDR1 SGHAT and CDR2 FQNNGV. The sequenced CDR3 bases are TGTGCCAGCAGCTTAGGCAGATCCTACGAG. It encodes CASSLGRSYE. The full CDR3 protein is CASSLGRSYEQYF.

In the case of this clone: The read terminates 3 residues before the CDR3 end, so the remaining end is supplied by the germline J gene. The chain links TRBV7-8 to TRBJ2-7, with TRBD1 matching 10 bases. This CDR3 comprises 16 residues. Unmatched junction bases numbered 8, after V lost 1 base and J lost 5 bases. CDR1 and CDR2 (germline): SGHVS, FQNEAQ. Partial CDR3 DNA: TGTGCCAGCAGCTTAGACCCGGGACAGGGGTCCCACGAG. As protein: CASSLDPGQGSHE. In full, the CDR3 reads CASSLDPGQGSHEQYF.

Concerning this clone: The DNA ends 3 residues before the CDR3 does, and the rest of the CDR3 is filled in from the germline J gene. The J gene is TRBJ2-7, the V gene TRBV6-2 or TRBV6-3; perhaps TRBD2 as D (6 bases). The CDR3 consists of 15 residues. Trimming pared 0 bases from V and 2 bases from J, leaving 11 bases between. Germline V gene sequence: CDR1 MNHEY, CDR2 SVGEGT. The covered CDR3 bases are TGTGCCAGCAGTTACTCGGAGGGCATCGCCTACGAG. It specifies CASSYSEGIAYE. The entire CDR3 reads CASSYSEGIAYEQYF.

For this clone: The read comes to an end 3 residues before the CDR3 does, leaving the germline J gene to fill in the end. This chain uses TRBV4-1 with TRBJ2-7; perhaps TRBD1 as D (5 bases). Germline CDR1 and CDR2: MGHRA and YSYEKL. The CDR3 consists of 15 residues. The germline V and J ends were trimmed by 1 base and 4 bases, with 14 bases remaining between them. The sequenced CDR3 bases are TGCGCCAGCAGCCAAGTCGGGCAGGGTGGGTACGAG. Translating it yields CASSQVGQGGYE. In full, the CDR3 is CASSQVGQGGYEQYF.

CDR3 DNA, as far as it was read: TGTGCCAGCAGCTTTCCTAGCGGGGGCTACAATGAG. Amino acid sequence: CASSFPSGGYNE. From start to end, the CDR3 is CASSFPSGGYNEQFF. V gene TRBV5-6 combines with J gene TRBJ2-1; 10 nucleotides match TRBD2. The read falls 3 residues short of the CDR3 end, and the missing part is taken from the germline J gene. The CDR3 has 15 residues. J gave up 3 bases and V 2 bases, and 2 bases lay outside the gene matches. Germline CDR1 SGHDT, CDR2 YYEEEE.

Regarding this clone: From the germline J gene comes the end of the CDR3, since the read stops 3 residues before it. The gene calls are TRBV7-6 and TRBJ2-7; tentatively, D is TRBD1 (6 bases). Between the trimmed V and J ends, which lost 5 bases and 5 bases, there was a span of 16 bases. CDR1 and CDR2 (germline): SGHVS, FNYEAQ. This CDR3 has 14 residues. Incomplete CDR3 DNA: TGTGCCAGCAGCCCCGGCGCAGGGGTGAACGAG. As protein: CASSPGAGVNE. The complete CDR3 protein is CASSPGAGVNEQYF.

As concerns this clone: The observed sequence ends 3 residues before the CDR3 terminus, with the missing tail filled in from the germline J gene. The genes are TRBV7-6 and TRBJ1-1; no clear D gene. This CDR3 has 18 residues. Germline V CDR1 and CDR2: SGHVS, FNYEAQ. V dropped 1 base and J dropped 4 bases, with 22 bases sitting between them. Incomplete CDR3 DNA: TGTGCCAGCAGCTTAGTGCTCCCCAATCAATATAGTTTCACTGAA. This translates into CASSLVLPNQYSFTE. The CDR3, in full, reads CASSLVLPNQYSFTEAFF. Variable domain in full (rest from reference TRBV7-6 and TRBJ1-1): GAGVSQSPRYKVTKRGQDVALRCDPISGHVSLYWYRQALGQGPEFLTYFNYEAQQDKSGLPNDRFSAERPEGSISTLTIQRTEQRDSAMYRCASSLVLPNQYSFTEAFFGQGTRLTVV.

CDR3 loop: CASSFGLVYEQFF. The covered CDR3 bases are TGTGCCAGCAGTTTTGGCCTCGTCTATGAG. The chain joins TRBV12-3 or TRBV12-4 to TRBJ2-1; D remains ambiguous. Sequencing ends 3 residues short of the CDR3 end; the germline J gene provides the rest. V was clipped by 3 bases and J by 8 bases, with 11 bases between them. The CDR3 is 13 residues long.

Concerning this clone: The CDR3 end is not reached by the read, which stops 3 residues before it; the germline J gene fills it in. The J gene is TRBJ2-5, the V gene TRBV4-2; D might be TRBD1 (6 bases). The V end was cut by 0 bases, the J end by 4 bases, with 15 bases between. This CDR3 has 16 amino acids. Germline CDR1 is LGHNA and CDR2 is YNFKEQ. The CDR3 region is CASSQEGSQGRETQYF. The sequenced CDR3 bases are TGTGCCAGCAGCCAAGAAGGGAGTCAGGGGCGAGAGACC.

Remarks on this clone: At one end the junction does not follow the germline gene, possibly because of a read error. The sequence runs out 3 residues before the end of the CDR3; the remainder is reconstructed from the germline J gene. The chain uses TRBV6-2 or TRBV6-3 and TRBJ2-7; D gene uncertain. CDR1 is MNHEY and CDR2 is SVGEGT in the germline V gene. The CDR3 covers 14 residues. The CDR3 sequence: CAGSYSAGPYEQYF. The covered CDR3 bases are TGTGCCGGCAGTTACTCCGCAGGCCCCTACGAG.

On this clone itself: The read ends 3 residues early relative to the CDR3; the germline J gene fills the gap. The rearrangement joins TRBV4-1 to TRBJ1-6, with D tentatively TRBD1 (6 bases). The CDR3 loop spans 17 amino acids. V was shortened by 1 base and J by 8 bases, with 18 bases between the two germline ends. Germline loops: CDR1 MGHRA, CDR2 YSYEKL. The part of the CDR3 DNA that was read is TGCGCCAGCAGCCAAGGGGCCCCCACAGGGCTGGATTCACCC. Translation gives CASSQGAPTGLDSP. From start to end, the CDR3 is CASSQGAPTGLDSPLHF.

The sequenced CDR3 bases are TGTGCCAGCAGCCCTCGGACTAGCGGGCCCTACGAG. Encoded protein: CASSPRTSGPYE. Given in full, the CDR3 is CASSPRTSGPYEQYF. The chain combines TRBV13 with TRBJ2-7, with 11 bases lining up with TRBD2. The CDR3 end falls 3 residues outside the read, so it is completed with the germline J gene. With V trimmed by 5 bases and J by 2 bases, 5 bases remained unmatched. The CDR3 loop spans 15 amino acids. Germline CDR1 is PRHDT and CDR2 is FYEKMQ (reference sequence).